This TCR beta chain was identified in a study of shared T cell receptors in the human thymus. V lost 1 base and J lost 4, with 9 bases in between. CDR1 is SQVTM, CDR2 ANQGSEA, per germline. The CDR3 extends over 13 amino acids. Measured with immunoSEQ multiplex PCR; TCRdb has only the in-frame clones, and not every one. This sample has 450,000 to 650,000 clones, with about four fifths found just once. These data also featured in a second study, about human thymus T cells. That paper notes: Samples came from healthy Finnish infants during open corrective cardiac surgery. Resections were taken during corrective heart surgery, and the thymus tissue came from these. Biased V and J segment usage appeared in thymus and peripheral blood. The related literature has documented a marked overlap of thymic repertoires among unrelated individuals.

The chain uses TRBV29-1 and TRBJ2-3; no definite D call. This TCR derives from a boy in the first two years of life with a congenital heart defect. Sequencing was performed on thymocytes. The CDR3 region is CSVEGGDSDTQYF. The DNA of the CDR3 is TGCAGCGTTGAAGGTGGAGACTCAGATACGCAGTATTTT.